These 32 T cell receptor beta chains were all obtained from the same sample, sequenced in a study of blood T cells in healthy people across ages. Primed by a sample-barcoded 5' primer and a J-beta primer mix, a second PCR proceeded for 7 to 11 cycles. TCRdb reprocessed the 5' RACE reads with MiXCR, giving one entry per CDR3 protein. The sample has roughly 1,500,000 distinct CDR3 sequences, 42% seen once. Sequencing used blood. The receptors stem from a woman between 18 and 29 years old in good health.

This chain connects TRBV5-1 to TRBJ2-1; TRBD2 might be the D (5 bases). V was shortened by 0 bases and J by 1 base, with 11 bases between the two germline ends. Looked up from germline, CDR1 is SGHRS and CDR2 is YFSETQ. This CDR3 is built from 16 residues. The CDR3 reads CASSLGGDLSYNEQFF. The CDR3 DNA reads as TGCGCCAGCAGCTTGGGGGGAGACCTTTCCTACAATGAGCAGTTCTTC.

The chain employs TRBV29-1 and TRBJ2-7, with 7 bases identical to TRBD1. The last part of the DNA fits TRBJ2-5 better; the J call may be wrong. CDR1 is SQVTM and CDR2 is ANQGSEA in the germline V gene. The length of the CDR3 is 14 residues. The CDR3 here is CSVGGDRAKETQYF. DNA for the CDR3: TGCAGCGTTGGGGGAGACAGGGCCAAAGAGACCCAGTACTTC.

J is TRBJ2-3 and V is TRBV6-1; a weak D match, TRBD2 (6 bases). The CDR3 has 17 amino acids. The germline V and J ends were trimmed by 4 bases and 0 bases, with 17 bases remaining between them. Germline loops: CDR1 MNHNS, CDR2 SASEGT. CDR3 protein: CASSVPPGLSSTDTQYF. The CDR3 DNA reads TGTGCCAGCAGTGTCCCTCCGGGACTGAGTAGCACAGATACGCAGTATTTT.

The V gene is TRBV4-1, the J gene TRBJ1-2; D unresolved. V was clipped by 1 base and J by 8 bases, with 17 bases between them. The germline gives CDR1 MGHRA, CDR2 YSYEKL. This CDR3 is 15 amino acids long. The chain's CDR3 is CASSQVTSSFGGYTF. The CDR3 DNA follows: TGCGCCAGCAGCCAAGTTACCTCCTCGTTCGGGGGCTACACCTTC.

A note on this clonotype: At one boundary the junction diverges from the germline segment, which might be a read error. The rearrangement links TRBV18 to TRBJ2-4; D call uncertain. The CDR3 has 12 residues. CDR1 is KGHSH and CDR2 is LQKENI in the germline V gene. The CDR3 coding sequence is TGTGCCAGCTCAGAGAACGCGATGATTCTGTACTTC. Amino acids: CASSENAMILYF.

The J gene is TRBJ2-5, the V gene TRBV7-2; D gene unclear. V was cut by 5 bases and J by 11 bases, with 21 bases left in between. Germline V lookup: CDR1 SGHTA, CDR2 FQGNSA. The length of the CDR3 is 14 residues. The CDR3 here is CASSPAAANNEQYF. In nucleotides, the CDR3 is TGTGCCAGCAGCCCCGCGGCGGCCAACAATGAGCAGTACTTC.

This clonotype has only a few counts. CDR3 region: CASSPGQGDNSPLHF. The CDR3 DNA reads as TGTGCCAGCAGTCCAGGACAGGGCGATAATTCACCCCTCCACTTT. The rearrangement links TRBV12-3 or TRBV12-4 to TRBJ1-6; the match to TRBD1 covers 8 bases. V lost 5 bases to trimming and J lost 5 bases; unmatched junction nucleotides: 5. The CDR3 covers 15 residues.

This clonotype was observed a handful of times. This rearrangement joins TRBV30 to TRBJ2-4, with D perhaps matching TRBD1 (6 bases). The J call may be mistaken, given a closer DNA end match to TRBJ2-7. Germline CDR1 is GTSNPN and CDR2 is SVGIG (reference sequence). The CDR3 runs 15 residues. The CDR3 protein is CAWTYGTGQLGEQYF. The DNA of the CDR3 is TGTGCCTGGACGTATGGGACGGGACAACTCGGCGAGCAGTACTTC.

The rearrangement links TRBV9 to TRBJ2-3; TRBD2 is a possible D gene (6 bases). CDR1 is SGDLS, CDR2 YYNGEE, per germline. Trimming cost V 5 bases and J 2 bases, with 15 bases left between them. This CDR3 region has 15 residues. CDR3 amino acids: CASRRESTNTDTQYF. CDR3 bases: TGTGCCAGCAGACGGGAGTCGACTAACACAGATACGCAGTATTTT.

J is TRBJ2-7 and V is TRBV27; 13 nucleotides agree with TRBD2. The CDR3 runs to 15 residues. Germline CDR1 MNHEY, CDR2 SMNVEV (reference sequence). The V and J ends lost 7 bases and 2 bases, in that order; junction bases with no gene match: 5. The CDR3 here is CASTRLAGGPYEQYF. CDR3 coding DNA: TGTGCCAGCACCCGACTAGCGGGGGGTCCCTACGAGCAGTACTTC.

V usage is TRBV7-8 and J usage is TRBJ2-6; D remains ambiguous. Germline CDR1 reads SGHVS; CDR2 reads FQNEAQ. Trimming stripped 1 base from V and 4 bases from J, with 11 bases between. The CDR3 totals 16 residues. CDR3 nucleotide sequence: TGTGCCAGCAGCTTAGTCGGAACGGACGGGGCCAACGTCCTGACTTTC. It encodes CASSLVGTDGANVLTF.

The chain joins TRBV13 to TRBJ1-2; maybe TRBD1 (6 bases). The CDR3 has 15 residues. Trimming shortened V by 5 bases and J by 7 bases, and 20 bases separated the two germline ends. The germline gives CDR1 PRHDT, CDR2 FYEKMQ (reference sequence). The CDR3 DNA reads TGTGCCAGCAGCACCAGAAAAACAGGGTATGGTGGCTACACCTTC. Translating it yields CASSTRKTGYGGYTF. Drawing the rest from reference TRBV13 and TRBJ1-2, the complete variable domain is AAGVIQSPRHLIKEKRETATLKCYPIPRHDTVYWYQQGPGQDPQFLISFYEKMQSDKGSIPDRFSAQQFSDYHSELNMSSLELGDSALYFCASSTRKTGYGGYTFGSGTRLTVV.

This clonotype was seen a few times. The gene calls are TRBV5-1 and TRBJ2-5, with D perhaps given as TRBD1 or TRBD2 (5 bases each). V was clipped by 2 bases and J by 1 base, with 9 bases between them. The length of the CDR3 is 14 residues. Germline values: CDR1 SGHRS, CDR2 YFSETQ. The CDR3 spells CASSFRDGQETQYF. CDR3 in DNA: TGCGCCAGCAGCTTCCGGGACGGCCAAGAGACCCAGTACTTC.

There are a few counts of this clonotype. The chain recombines TRBV12-3 or TRBV12-4 with TRBJ2-7; D is ambiguous. V dropped 1 base and J dropped 2 bases, with 12 bases sitting between them. This CDR3 comprises 15 residues. CDR3 sequence: CASSLVTVETYEQYF. The CDR3 nucleotides read TGTGCCAGCAGTTTAGTCACGGTTGAAACCTACGAGCAGTACTTC.

The chain carries TRBV10-2 and TRBJ1-2; D unclear. CDR1 and CDR2 from the germline V gene are WSHSY and SAAADI. The ends were cut back, 3 bases at V and 8 bases at J, with 10 bases in the middle. This CDR3 contains 12 residues. CDR3 DNA sequence: TGCGCCAGCAGTGAAAGGATGGAGGGCTACACCTTC. It codes for CASSERMEGYTF.

To note about this clonotype: One end of the junction does not line up with germline, which may come from a read error. The CDR3 spells CTSSLGQGENQPQHF. The CDR3 nucleotides read TGTACCAGCAGTTTGGGCCAGGGGGAAAATCAGCCCCAGCATTTT. This chain connects TRBV27 to TRBJ1-5, with 7 bases fitting TRBD1. From germline, CDR1 is MNHEY and CDR2 SMNVEV (reference sequence). The CDR3 is 15 residues long.

This clonotype was observed at least ten times. This rearrangement joins TRBV7-2 to TRBJ2-3; a possible D gene is TRBD2 (5 bases). Germline-derived CDR1 and CDR2 are SGHTA and FQGNSA. V gave up 3 bases and J gave up 6 bases, with 10 bases separating them. This CDR3 has 13 residues. CDR3 loop: CASSLEVVDTQYF. CDR3 nucleotide sequence: TGTGCCAGCAGCTTGGAGGTTGTGGATACGCAGTATTTT.

V gene TRBV20-1 combines with J gene TRBJ2-3, with D unclear. Germline CDR1 reads DFQATT; CDR2 reads SNEGSKA (reference sequence). V lost 6 bases, J lost 2 bases, and 15 bases lay in between. The length of the CDR3 is 14 residues. The CDR3 sequence: CSADVRGATDTQYF. The CDR3 nucleotides are TGCAGTGCCGATGTGCGAGGTGCCACAGATACGCAGTATTTT.

This clonotype appeared once. The rearrangement links TRBV6-5 to TRBJ1-3, with 9 positions matching TRBD1. The V gene's germline CDR1 is MNHEY and CDR2 SVGAGI. This CDR3 has 16 residues. The junction had 9 bases not matched to a gene; V was cut back by 0 bases and J by 9 bases. The CDR3 reads CASSYSTGQGGGTIYF. The CDR3 nucleotides are TGTGCCAGCAGTTACTCGACGGGACAGGGCGGCGGCACCATATATTTT.

The V gene is TRBV11-2, the J gene TRBJ2-4, with unresolved D. The J call could be wrong; TRBJ2-7 is a better fit for the DNA end. The CDR3 is made up of 15 amino acids. Germline V gene data show CDR1 as SGHAT and CDR2 as FQNNGV. The CDR3 region is CASSLAPDGDYEQYF. The CDR3 bases are TGTGCCAGCAGCTTAGCCCCGGACGGAGACTACGAGCAGTACTTC.

J is TRBJ2-2 and V is TRBV5-1, with 8 bases lining up with TRBD1. CDR3 length: 15 residues. J was trimmed by 3 bases and V by 3 bases; bases with no gene match: 4. Germline CDR1 is SGHRS and CDR2 is YFSETQ. CDR3 nucleotides: TGCGCCAGCAGCTCAATACAGGGGGACACCGGGGAGCTGTTTTTT. Translating gives CASSSIQGDTGELFF.

This clonotype occurred a few times. The rearrangement joins TRBV10-1 to TRBJ2-1; 7 nucleotides align to TRBD1. Germline assignment: CDR1 WNHNN and CDR2 SYGVQD (reference sequence). V gave up 5 bases and J gave up 6 bases; unmatched junction bases: 4. This CDR3 contains 13 residues. The CDR3 reads CASSMTGTNEQFF. As DNA, the CDR3 is TGCGCCAGCAGTATGACAGGGACCAATGAGCAGTTCTTC.

This chain connects TRBV5-1 to TRBJ2-3; no definite D call. This CDR3 comprises 13 residues. With 6 bases removed from V and 0 bases from J, the gap between germline ends came to 8 bases. Germline values: CDR1 SGHRS, CDR2 YFSETQ. In DNA form, the CDR3 reads TGCGCCAGCACCGACGGTAGCACAGATACGCAGTATTTT. Translation gives CASTDGSTDTQYF.

This chain links TRBV11-2 with TRBJ2-7, with TRBD1 matching 8 bases. V shed 3 bases and J 5 bases; nucleotides not matched to a gene: 3. The CDR3 has 13 amino acids. The germline V gene encodes CDR1 SGHAT and CDR2 FQNNGV. The CDR3 sequence is CASSLDREDEQYF. The DNA of the CDR3 is TGTGCCAGCAGCTTGGACAGGGAGGACGAGCAGTACTTC. The variable domain in full, completed from reference TRBV11-2 and TRBJ2-7, reads EAGVAQSPRYKIIEKRQSVAFWCNPISGHATLYWYQQILGQGPKLLIQFQNNGVVDDSQLPKDRFSAERLKGVDSTLKIQPAKLEDSAVYLCASSLDREDEQYFGPGTRLTVT.

This clonotype was observed a handful of times. This CDR3 reads CASSLGVAGFYEQYF. DNA for the CDR3: TGTGCCAGCAGCTTAGGTGTAGCGGGGTTCTACGAGCAGTACTTC. The chain recombines TRBV7-2 with TRBJ2-7; 8 nucleotides align to TRBD2. Trimming took 1 base from V and 3 from J; bases not matched to a gene: 5. Germline lookup yields CDR1 SGHTA and CDR2 FQGNSA. The CDR3 runs to 15 residues. Full variable domain (rest looked up from reference TRBV7-2 and TRBJ2-7): GAGVSQSPSNKVTEKGKDVELRCDPISGHTALYWYRQSLGQGLEFLIYFQGNSAPDKSGLPSDRFSAERTGGSVSTLTIQRTQQEDSAVYLCASSLGVAGFYEQYFGPGTRLTVT.

The chain employs TRBV5-6 and TRBJ2-5; D is unresolved. With 4 bases removed from V and 2 bases from J, the gap between germline ends came to 9 bases. The CDR3 consists of 13 residues. The germline V gene encodes CDR1 SGHDT and CDR2 YYEEEE. CDR3 region: CASSTPMQETQYF. CDR3 DNA: TGTGCCAGCAGCACCCCAATGCAAGAGACCCAGTACTTC. Complete variable domain (other parts from reference TRBV5-6 and TRBJ2-5): DAGVTQSPTHLIKTRGQQVTLRCSPKSGHDTVSWYQQALGQGPQFIFQYYEEEERQRGNFPDRFSGHQFPNYSSELNVNALLLGDSALYLCASSTPMQETQYFGPGTRLLVL.

This clonotype came up a few times. The rearrangement links TRBV11-2 to TRBJ2-1; D is perhaps TRBD2 (7 bases). Germline V gene data show CDR1 as SGHAT and CDR2 as FQNNGV. This CDR3 has 15 residues. V shed 7 bases and J shed 4 bases, with 17 bases lying between them. CDR3 sequence: CASIPRGGLYNEQFF. The DNA for the CDR3 is TGTGCCAGCATCCCAAGGGGGGGCCTGTACAATGAGCAGTTCTTC. The entire variable domain, with the rest obtained from reference TRBV11-2 and TRBJ2-1, is as follows: EAGVAQSPRYKIIEKRQSVAFWCNPISGHATLYWYQQILGQGPKLLIQFQNNGVVDDSQLPKDRFSAERLKGVDSTLKIQPAKLEDSAVYLCASIPRGGLYNEQFFGPGTRLTVL.

J is TRBJ1-2 and V is TRBV21-1. TRBV21-1 is shown as a pseudogene. CDR3 size: 16 residues. CDR3 DNA: TGTGCCAGCAGCGCCGGGACTCGACGGGGGGGCAATGGCTACACCTTC. Amino acids: CASSAGTRRGGNGYTF.

V gene TRBV7-9 combines with J gene TRBJ2-7; D not resolved. V was cut by 1 base and J by 0 bases, with 10 bases left in between. This CDR3 contains 15 residues. Germline CDR1 SEHNR, CDR2 FQNEAQ (reference sequence). DNA of the CDR3: TGTGCCAGCAGCTTAGAAGATGGGCCCTCCTACGAGCAGTACTTC. Encoded protein: CASSLEDGPSYEQYF.

This chain connects TRBV2 to TRBJ2-7; tentative D call: TRBD1 (5 bases). The CDR3 loop spans 15 amino acids. Trimming shortened V by 5 bases and J by 7 bases, and 21 bases separated the two germline ends. Germline CDR1 and CDR2: SNHLY and FYNNEI. CDR3 sequence (DNA): TGTGCCAGCAGTCCCCAGGGTCTCGCGAACAATGAGCAGTACTTC. It yields the protein CASSPQGLANNEQYF.

The V gene is TRBV4-2, the J gene TRBJ2-1; no clear D gene. The CDR3 has 17 amino acids. The germline CDR1 and CDR2 sequences are LGHNA and YNFKEQ. Trimming shortened V by 2 bases and J by 0 bases, and 14 bases separated the two germline ends. CDR3 sequence: CASSQKIAASSYNEQFF. For the CDR3, the DNA is TGTGCCAGCAGCCAAAAAATCGCCGCAAGCTCCTACAATGAGCAGTTCTTC.

A word on this clonotype: One end of the junction is discordant with germline, which a read error may explain. V gene TRBV29-1 combines with J gene TRBJ1-2; 7 nucleotides match TRBD1. CDR3 size: 18 residues. CDR1 is SQVTM, CDR2 ANQGSEA, per germline. The DNA of the CDR3 is TGCAGCGTTGAAGATATCTACCCCTCCGGGGACAGATGGTATGGCTACATCTTC. It encodes CSVEDIYPSGDRWYGYIF.